The 5 T cell receptor beta chains in this list originate from one sample, sequenced in a study of shared clonotypes between healthy human individuals. TCRdb's copy holds only in-frame clones and misses some; the assay was immunoSEQ multiplex PCR. Found here are 2 million to 3 million clones, roughly 93% of them singletons; the top ten hold around 0.4%. Sequenced material: naive CD4+ T cells from PBMCs. Regarding subset: CD45RA+ positively selected. These receptors were collected from a man between 18 and 29 years old in good health. Some clones in this sample may be carry-over from other donors' samples.

The chain employs TRBV6-1 and TRBJ2-1; no reliable D call. Trimming took off 2 bases at V and 4 bases at J, with 12 bases between the two ends. From germline, CDR1 is MNHNS and CDR2 SASEGT. The CDR3 extends over 15 amino acids. CDR3 DNA: TGTGCCAGCAGTGAACTTCGGGTCCCTTACAATGAGCAGTTCTTC. Translated, it gives CASSELRVPYNEQFF.

The CDR3 region has the DNA TGCAGCGTCGCGAAGGGACAGGGCGACTGGAACTATGGCTACACCTTC. Translation gives CSVAKGQGDWNYGYTF. The chain has TRBV29-1 and TRBJ1-2; 9 bases agree with TRBD1. The CDR3 loop spans 16 amino acids. The V gene end was trimmed by 6 bases and the J gene end by 2 bases; junction bases not matched to a gene: 13. The V gene's germline CDR1 is SQVTM and CDR2 ANQGSEA.

The gene calls are TRBV5-6 and TRBJ2-5, with 13 bases lining up with TRBD2. After removal of 0 bases from V and 5 bases from J, the junction contained 4 bases not matched to a gene. This CDR3 is 16 amino acids long. The germline V gene encodes CDR1 SGHDT and CDR2 YYEEEE. CDR3 nucleotides: TGTGCCAGCAGCTTGGGGACTAGCGGGAGTGGGGAGACCCAGTACTTC. Its protein product is CASSLGTSGSGETQYF.

The chain couples TRBV28 to TRBJ2-7, with D possibly TRBD1 on 7 matching bases. The CDR3 contains 15 residues. Trimming took 2 bases from V and 5 from J, leaving 16 bases between them. CDR1 and CDR2 (germline): MDHEN, SYDVKM. The CDR3: CASSLGGQGGHEQYF. In DNA form, the CDR3 reads TGTGCCAGCAGTTTAGGAGGTCAGGGGGGCCACGAGCAGTACTTC. The whole variable domain, remainder taken from reference TRBV28 and TRBJ2-7, is DVKVTQSSRYLVKRTGEKVFLECVQDMDHENMFWYRQDPGLGLRLIYFSYDVKMKEKGDIPEGYSVSREKKERFSLILESASTNQTSMYLCASSLGGQGGHEQYFGPGTRLTVT.

The chain has TRBV2 and TRBJ2-5; a possible D gene is TRBD1 (6 bases). Trimming removed 2 bases at V and 6 bases at J, with 7 bases between. Per the germline V gene, CDR1 is SNHLY and CDR2 is FYNNEI. There are 12 residues in the CDR3. The CDR3, as DNA: TGTGCCAGCAGTGAAACAGGGAAGACCCAGTACTTC. Translation gives CASSETGKTQYF.